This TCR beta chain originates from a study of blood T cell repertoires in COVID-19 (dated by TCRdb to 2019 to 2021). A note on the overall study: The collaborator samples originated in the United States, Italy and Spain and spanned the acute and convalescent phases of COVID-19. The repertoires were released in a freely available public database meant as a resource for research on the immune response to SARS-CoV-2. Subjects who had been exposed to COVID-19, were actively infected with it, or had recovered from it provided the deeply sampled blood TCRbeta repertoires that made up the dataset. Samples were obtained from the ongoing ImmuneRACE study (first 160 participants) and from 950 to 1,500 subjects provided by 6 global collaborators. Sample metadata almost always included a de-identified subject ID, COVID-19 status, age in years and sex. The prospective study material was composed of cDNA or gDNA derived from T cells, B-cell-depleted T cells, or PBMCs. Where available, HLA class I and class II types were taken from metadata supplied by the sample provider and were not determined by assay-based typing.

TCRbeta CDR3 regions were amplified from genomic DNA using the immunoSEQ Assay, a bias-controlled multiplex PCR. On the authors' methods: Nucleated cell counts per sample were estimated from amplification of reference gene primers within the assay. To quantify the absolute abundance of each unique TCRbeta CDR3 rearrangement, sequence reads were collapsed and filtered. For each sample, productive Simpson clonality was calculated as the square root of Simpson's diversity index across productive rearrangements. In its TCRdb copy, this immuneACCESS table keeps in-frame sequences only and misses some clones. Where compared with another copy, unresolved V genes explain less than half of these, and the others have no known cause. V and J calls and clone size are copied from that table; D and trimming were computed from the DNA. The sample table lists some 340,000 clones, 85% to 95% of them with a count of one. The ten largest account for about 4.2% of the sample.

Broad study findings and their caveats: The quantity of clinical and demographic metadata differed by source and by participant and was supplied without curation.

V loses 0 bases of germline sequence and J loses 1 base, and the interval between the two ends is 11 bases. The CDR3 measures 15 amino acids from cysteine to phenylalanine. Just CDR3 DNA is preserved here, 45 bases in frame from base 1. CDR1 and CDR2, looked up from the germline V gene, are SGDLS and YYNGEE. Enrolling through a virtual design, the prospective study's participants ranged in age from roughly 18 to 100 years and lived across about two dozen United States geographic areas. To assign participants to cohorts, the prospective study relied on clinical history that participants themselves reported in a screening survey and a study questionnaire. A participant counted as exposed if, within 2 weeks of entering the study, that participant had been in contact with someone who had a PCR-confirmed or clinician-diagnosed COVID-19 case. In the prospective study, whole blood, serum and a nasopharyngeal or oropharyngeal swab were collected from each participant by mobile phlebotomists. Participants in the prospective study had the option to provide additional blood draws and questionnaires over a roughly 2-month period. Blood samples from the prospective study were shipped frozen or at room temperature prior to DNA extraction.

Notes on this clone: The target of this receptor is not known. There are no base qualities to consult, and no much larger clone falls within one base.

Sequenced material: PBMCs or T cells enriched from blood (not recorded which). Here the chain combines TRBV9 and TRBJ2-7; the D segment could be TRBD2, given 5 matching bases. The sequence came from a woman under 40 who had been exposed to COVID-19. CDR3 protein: CASSVAEGRSYEQYF. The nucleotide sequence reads TGTGCCAGCAGCGTAGCTGAGGGAAGGTCCTACGAGCAGTACTTC.